The text below deals with one T cell receptor beta chain. The V segment lost 4 bases and the J segment 6 bases; nucleotides outside the gene matches: 7. The CDR3 has 14 residues. Looked up from germline, CDR1 is MNHEY and CDR2 is SMNVEV (reference sequence). Treatment of the sample: oral pan-JAK inhibitor, 5-10 mg twice daily. This specimen comes from a study of CD8+ T cells in alopecia areata. Looking at the study overall: Affected scalp percentage determined the severity score of treated patients.

The authors extracted RNA and reverse transcribed it into cDNA as the sequencing template. Only in-frame clones appear in the TCRdb table, and some are missing; sequencing was by immunoSEQ multiplex PCR. The sample holds 60,000 to 90,000 clones, around 61% seen once. The sequenced sample was CD8+ T cells sorted from blood, obtained at week 24, from a patient treated with tofacitinib. This clonotype was obtained from a human donor with alopecia areata. This chain connects TRBV27 to TRBJ2-3, with TRBD2 identical over 7 bases. CDR3: CASSSTTSPDTQYF. CDR3 DNA: TGTGCCAGCAGTTCCACGACTAGCCCGGATACGCAGTATTTT.